This T cell receptor beta chain derives from a study of cytomegalovirus exposure and HLA in healthy donors (dated by TCRdb to 2016 to 2017). Broadly, across the study: An earlier analysis of approximately 550 of the donors reported about 250 Gb of sequence data and 100 million to 140 million unique TCR beta sequences from 150 million to 200 million T cells. Rather than drawing on any new phenotypic data, the later analysis identified candidate immune exposures from TCR beta sequences and the way those sequences occurred across donors. Alongside the repertoire data, information on donor age, sex, ethnicity and CMV serostatus was compiled. A later genetic analysis took genome-wide SNP genotypes for about three fifths of the roughly 670 donors and used that subset as a discovery cohort. A later analysis re-examined previously published TCR beta repertoires from about 670 donors and added high-resolution HLA genotyping to investigate patterns of TCR occurrence. Because of strong linkage in the cohort, a few DR-DQ haplotypes were treated as single units for association and clustering. An earlier analysis of approximately 630 of the donors applied high-throughput TCR beta sequencing to assess whether each TCR beta V gene segment acted as functional or pseudogenic. On average, around 230,000 unique TCR beta nucleotide sequences were sequenced per donor among about 400 genotyped donors of the cohort, with roughly 18% of those sequences being non-productive. The study aimed to test whether cataloging public T cell receptors could reveal signatures of past pathogen exposure. Both class I and class II loci were covered by HLA typing, at four-digit resolution. In addition to the first cohort of roughly 700 subjects, a separate validation cohort of under 150 different subjects was used. An early release covering over 500 HLA-typed donors comprised approximately 300 gigabases of sequencing data and around 80 million unique TCR sequences. The study profiled the T cell repertoires of approximately 700 subjects by immunosequencing and related them to cytomegalovirus serostatus. Among the roughly 400 genotyped donors, around 81% belonged to the genetic ancestry cluster associated with self-reported Caucasian donors. All discovery cohort repertoires had been generated using a single sequencing platform. High-throughput TCR immunosequencing, statistical association of individual TCRs with disease status, and machine learning were combined to predict cytomegalovirus infection status. The number of typed donors differed by locus: roughly 620-640 for A, B, C, DRB1 and DQB1; 500 to 550 for DQA1; 606 for DPA1; and 400 to 480 for DPB1. Study-level results and caveats: According to a later analysis, parvovirus B19, influenza, CMV and Epstein-Barr virus appeared linked to several top co-occurrence clusters. A cluster of highly shared sequence variants was judged likely to represent a technical artifact of the sequencing pipeline. Presence/absence analyses assumed roughly uniform sequencing depth across donors, an assumption that may not hold. The study gave a list of 150 to 200 TCR beta chains associated with cytomegalovirus. Because HLA typing was unavailable for some donors at each locus, only the typed subset was used in association tests. In a later analysis, HLA-associated TCR beta chains were found to be more clonally expanded and to have lower generation probabilities than equally common non-associated chains. A further reported finding was that TCR beta sequences accurately predicted the HLA-A and HLA-B alleles for most subjects in the first cohort. Because counts were too low, seventeen rarely observed V segments, including chromosome 9 orphons, were left out of the earlier analysis of 500 to 750 of the donors. In this cohort, only TCR beta chains were sequenced, and detectable features were limited by the absence of alpha or paired-chain data. The only immune exposure information available for the cohort was CMV serostatus. V-gene and J-gene trimming of TCR beta chains was associated with a missense DCLRE1C variant in a later genetic analysis, and the association was replicated in an independent cohort. In an earlier analysis of some 500 of the donors, most TCR beta V segments were observed in productive rearrangements about 90% or about 30% of the time, broadly matching IMGT annotations. A later genetic analysis reported fewer N-insertions in productive TCRs among donors in an Asian-associated ancestry cluster than the approximately 670-donor mean. Most TCR sequences were seen in very few donors, while some public TCRs were found in many individuals. According to a later analysis, TCR association rates differed among HLA loci, with DRB1 alleles showing the most associated TCRs and HLA-C alleles showing the fewest. Because the 87-base-pair reads could not distinguish some IMGT-functional V segments, including TRBV6-2 and TRBV6-3, those segments were excluded. Strong co-occurrence of HLA alleles, especially DR and DQ, made assigning TCR associations to individual alleles difficult. Specific HLA alleles were associated with 16,951 TCR beta sequences at a false discovery rate of 0.05 in a later analysis. According to a later analysis, most CMV-associated TCR beta chains appeared to be HLA-restricted, and the HLA associations seemed to be driven largely by CMV exposure. According to the authors, the approach could potentially be generalized to other disease states and immunological phenotypes. The classifier was reported to diagnose cytomegalovirus status with high specificity and sensitivity in both the original and validation cohorts. Correlated functional status among segregating V segments might reflect linkage disequilibrium, but an unknown experimental factor could not be ruled out. In vitro tests confirmed that a few of the cytomegalovirus-associated TCR beta chains recognize cytomegalovirus antigens.

In total, approximately 690 healthy bone marrow donors made up the cohort. At the time of sampling, all cohort members were nominally healthy, though unrecorded immune exposures were likely present. The donor was CMV seropositive and was included in the group of about 290 seropositive cohort members. A peripheral blood sample was collected from each donor, and TCR beta sequencing was performed on peripheral blood mononuclear cells. Genomic DNA was extracted from the blood cell samples with the Qiagen DNeasy Blood Extraction Kit. The library was built by means of the immunoSEQ multiplex PCR assay. For the multiplex PCR, a mixture combining 60 forward primers for TCR Vbeta segments and 13 reverse primers for TCR Jbeta segments was used. The CDR3 region of rearranged TCR beta genes was amplified from genomic DNA with a multiplex PCR assay. On the Illumina HiSeq System, the amplified TCR beta libraries were sequenced as 87-base-pair reads. From the authors' description of their analysis: A later analysis counted about 80 million unique TCR beta chains across the 666 repertoires, and some 11 million of these chains were shared by at least two donors. Raw reads were error-corrected and collapsed into unique sequences with a nearest-neighbor algorithm that merged closely related sequences to remove PCR and sequencing errors. V, D and J gene segments were assigned by aligning CDR3 sequences to IMGT reference sequences. For a sequence to be retained, a match of at least six nucleotides was required to both a V gene segment and a J gene segment. Rearrangements were classified as productive when the CDR3 lacked stop codons and remained in frame with V and J, and all other rearrangements were classified as non-productive. CDR3 was defined by IMGT convention, running from the second conserved V-encoded cysteine to the conserved J-encoded phenylalanine. The earlier analysis of about 570 of the donors excluded any sequence lacking an unambiguous match to a single V gene segment. An earlier analysis of approximately 590 of the donors classified V segments as functional when productive rearrangements were above 56.7% and as segregating when the standard deviation between donors was above 5%. A statistical classification framework was developed to diagnose cytomegalovirus status using the catalog of TCR beta chain sequences. A later analysis assigned V and J genes by comparing TCR nucleotide sequences with IMGT/GENE-DB human TR gene sequences. A later analysis assigned CDR3 sequences and most-parsimonious VDJ recombination scenarios with the TCRdist pipeline. In a later analysis, each TCR beta chain was defined by its CDR3 amino acid sequence together with its V-gene family, and reads lacking a unique V-gene family were excluded. As a way to deal with suspected cross-contamination and a sequencing artifact, a later analysis dropped 640 or so nucleotide sequences that were highly shared and had low generation probability. For each public chain, a later analysis derived a clonal expansion index from normalized ranks of inferred template counts within each repertoire. In a later analysis, generation probabilities were computed using a VDJ recombination model fitted to out-of-frame rearrangements, and the results were checked against IGoR. Hypergeometric tests were used in a later analysis to score TCR-TCR, TCR-HLA and TCR-CMV co-occurrence, with a repertoire-size bias correction applied to the TCR pairs. False discovery rates were estimated in a later analysis by permuting HLA or CMV assignments 20 times. A later analysis grouped co-occurring TCRs with DBSCAN, adding TCRdist sequence similarity when clustering within HLA-allele-positive subsets. Repertoires with fewer than 30,000 or more than 120,000 public chains, plus five repertoires with anomalous nucleotide sharing, were excluded from co-occurrence clustering. The source is immuneACCESS, and TCRdb retained only in-frame sequences with V and J called. Part of the clones is not carried over; for the studies checked, unresolved V genes explain less than half of this, and the remainder is unexplained. The V and J calls and clone size were taken over from that table, and D and trimming were inferred from the DNA. This sample has around 140,000 clones in its table, and about 80% of those were observed once. The ten largest account for around 8.8% of the sample.

V and J are trimmed by 1 base and 5 bases, and the gene matches miss 4 bases of the junction. According to the germline V gene, CDR1 reads SGHAT and CDR2 reads FQNNGV. CDR3 length: 14 amino acids, cysteine to phenylalanine. The entry retains the CDR3 DNA only, 42 bases that are in frame from base 1. This clone showed up just a few times. Its antigen remains unidentified. Nothing much larger sits one base from this clone, and base qualities are not available. This specimen includes other DNA sequences encoding the same CDR3. Recombination joined TRBV11-2 with TRBJ2-7, with TRBD1 identical over 8 junction bases. Sequenced material: PBMCs. The clonotype comes from a woman aged 55-70 years in good health and CMV-seropositive. The CDR3 loop reads CASSLGPGGDEQYF. DNA sequence: TGTGCCAGCAGCTTAGGTCCAGGGGGCGACGAGCAGTACTTC.